Below, 3 T cell receptor beta chains from the same sample are listed, as sequenced in a study of blood T cell repertoires in COVID-19. Clones were read by immunoSEQ multiplex PCR, and TCRdb kept only the in-frame ones, dropping some. The data contain over 150,000 clones, about 93% of them singletons. The sequencing input was peripheral blood. Receptors were obtained from a young man with COVID-19, enrolled during active disease.

The gene calls are TRBV7-9 and TRBJ2-1, with 10 bases that match TRBD1. The junction had 3 bases not matched to a gene; V was cut back by 3 bases and J by 7 bases. CDR1 is SEHNR, CDR2 FQNEAQ, per germline (reference sequence). CDR3 length: 14 residues. The CDR3 DNA reads TGTGCCAGCAGCTTCCCGGGACAGGGGAATGAGCAGTTCTTC. Its translation is CASSFPGQGNEQFF.

The J gene is TRBJ1-6, the V gene TRBV9; D gene uncertain. Germline values: CDR1 SGDLS, CDR2 YYNGEE. V was clipped by 2 bases and J by 4 bases, with 7 bases between them. The CDR3 loop spans 14 amino acids. The CDR3 here is CASSVEQYNSPLHF. CDR3 coding DNA: TGTGCCAGCAGCGTTGAACAGTATAATTCACCCCTCCACTTT.

This clone was seen once. This chain links TRBV6-1 with TRBJ2-1; TRBD1 agrees at 7 bases. V lost 3 bases to trimming and J lost 1 base; unmatched junction nucleotides: 3. The CDR3 totals 15 residues. Germline values: CDR1 MNHNS, CDR2 SASEGT. Here the CDR3 reads CASSDEGQSYNEQFF. The CDR3 DNA sequence: TGTGCCAGCAGTGACGAGGGACAGTCCTACAATGAGCAGTTCTTC.